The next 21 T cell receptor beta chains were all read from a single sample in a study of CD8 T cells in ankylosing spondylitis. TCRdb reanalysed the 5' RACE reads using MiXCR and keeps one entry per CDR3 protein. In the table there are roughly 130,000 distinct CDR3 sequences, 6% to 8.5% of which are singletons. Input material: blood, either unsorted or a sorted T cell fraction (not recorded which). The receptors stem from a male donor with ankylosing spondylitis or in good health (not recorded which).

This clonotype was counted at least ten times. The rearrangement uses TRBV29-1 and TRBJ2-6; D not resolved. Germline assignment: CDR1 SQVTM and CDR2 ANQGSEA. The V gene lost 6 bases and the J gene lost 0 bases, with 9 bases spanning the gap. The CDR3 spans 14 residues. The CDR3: CSVILNSGANVLTF. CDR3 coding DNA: TGCAGCGTCATCCTTAACTCTGGGGCCAACGTCCTGACTTTC.

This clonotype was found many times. CDR3 region: CASSLEGSGNTIYF. In nucleotides, the CDR3 is TGCGCCAGCAGCTTGGAGGGTTCTGGAAACACCATATATTTT. The chain links TRBV5-1 to TRBJ1-3, with D uncertain. Germline V CDR1 and CDR2: SGHRS, YFSETQ. The CDR3 runs 14 residues. The V gene lost 0 bases and the J gene lost 1 base, with 5 bases spanning the gap.

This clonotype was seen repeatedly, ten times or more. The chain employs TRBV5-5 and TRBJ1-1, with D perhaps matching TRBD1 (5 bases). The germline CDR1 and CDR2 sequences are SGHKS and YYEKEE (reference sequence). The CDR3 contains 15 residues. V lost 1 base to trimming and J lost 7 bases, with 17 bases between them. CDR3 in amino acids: CASSLYGGLESEAFF. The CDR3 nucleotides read TGTGCCAGCAGCTTGTATGGGGGTCTTGAAAGTGAAGCTTTCTTT.

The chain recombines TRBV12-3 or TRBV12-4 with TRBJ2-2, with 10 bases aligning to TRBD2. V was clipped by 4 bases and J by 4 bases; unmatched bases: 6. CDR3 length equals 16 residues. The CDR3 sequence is CASSSLAGVATGELFF. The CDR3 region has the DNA TGTGCCAGCAGTTCCCTAGCGGGGGTGGCCACCGGGGAGCTGTTTTTT.

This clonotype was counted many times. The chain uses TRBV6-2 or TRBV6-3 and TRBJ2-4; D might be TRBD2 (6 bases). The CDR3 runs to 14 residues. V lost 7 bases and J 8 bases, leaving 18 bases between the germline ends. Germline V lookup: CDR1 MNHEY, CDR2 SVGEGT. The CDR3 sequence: CASTTERDSDIQYF. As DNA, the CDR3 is TGTGCCAGCACTACAGAACGGGACTCGGACATTCAGTACTTC.

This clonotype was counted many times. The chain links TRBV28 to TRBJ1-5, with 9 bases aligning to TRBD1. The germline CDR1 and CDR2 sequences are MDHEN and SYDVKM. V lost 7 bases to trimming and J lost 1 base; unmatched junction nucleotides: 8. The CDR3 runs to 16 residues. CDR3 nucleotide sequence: TGTGCCAGCACCCAAACAGGGGGCGCGAGCAATCAGCCCCAGCATTTT. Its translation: CASTQTGGASNQPQHF.

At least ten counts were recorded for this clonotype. DNA of the CDR3: TGTGCCAGCAGCTCACGACGCTCCGGGACAACAGAAGCTAGCGATGAGCAGTTCTTC. It yields the protein CASSSRRSGTTEASDEQFF. The genes are TRBV7-2 and TRBJ2-1; D possibly matches TRBD1 or TRBD2 (6 bases each). Trimming left V 4 bases short and J 8 bases short, with 30 bases between. The CDR3 runs 19 residues. Germline V gene sequence: CDR1 SGHTA, CDR2 FQGNSA.

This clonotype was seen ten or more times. The CDR3 DNA sequence: TGTGCCAGCAGCTTAGGGACGGCCTCCTACGAGCAGTACTTC. It yields the protein CASSLGTASYEQYF. J is TRBJ2-7 and V is TRBV7-9; D unresolved. Germline values: CDR1 SEHNR, CDR2 FQNEAQ (reference sequence). This CDR3 spans 14 amino acids. Trimming removed 1 base from V and 0 bases from J, with 7 bases in between.

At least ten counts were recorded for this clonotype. The CDR3 DNA is TGTGCCAGCTCACCGAGTGGGGATTCACCCCTCCACTTT. It codes for CASSPSGDSPLHF. The gene calls are TRBV18 and TRBJ1-6; D gene uncertain. Germline CDR1 reads KGHSH; CDR2 reads LQKENI. V was cut by 3 bases and J by 8 bases, with 8 bases left in between. This CDR3 has 13 residues.

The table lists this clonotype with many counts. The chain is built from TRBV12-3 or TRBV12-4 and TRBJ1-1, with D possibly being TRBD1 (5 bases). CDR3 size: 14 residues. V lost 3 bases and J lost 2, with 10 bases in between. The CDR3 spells CASSLGPRNTEAFF. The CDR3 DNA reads TGTGCCAGCAGTTTGGGGCCTAGAAACACTGAAGCTTTCTTT.

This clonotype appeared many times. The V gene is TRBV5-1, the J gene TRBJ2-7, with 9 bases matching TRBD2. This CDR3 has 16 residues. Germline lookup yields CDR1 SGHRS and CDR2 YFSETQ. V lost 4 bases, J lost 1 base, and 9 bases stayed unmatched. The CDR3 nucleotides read TGCGCCAGCAGCGCCGATCTAGCGGGACTTTCCTACGAGCAGTACTTC. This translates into CASSADLAGLSYEQYF. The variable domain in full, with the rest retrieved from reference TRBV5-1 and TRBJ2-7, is KAGVTQTPRYLIKTRGQQVTLSCSPISGHRSVSWYQQTPGQGLQFLFEYFSETQRNKGNFPGRFSGRQFSNSRSEMNVSTLELGDSALYLCASSADLAGLSYEQYFGPGTRLTVT.

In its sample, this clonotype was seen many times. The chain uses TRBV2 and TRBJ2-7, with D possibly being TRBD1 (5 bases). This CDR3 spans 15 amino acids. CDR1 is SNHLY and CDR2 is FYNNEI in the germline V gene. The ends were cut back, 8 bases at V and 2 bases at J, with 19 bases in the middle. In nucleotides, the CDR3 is TGTGCCAGCCCACCCCCGCAGGGAAGAACCTACGAGCAGTACTTC. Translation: CASPPPQGRTYEQYF.

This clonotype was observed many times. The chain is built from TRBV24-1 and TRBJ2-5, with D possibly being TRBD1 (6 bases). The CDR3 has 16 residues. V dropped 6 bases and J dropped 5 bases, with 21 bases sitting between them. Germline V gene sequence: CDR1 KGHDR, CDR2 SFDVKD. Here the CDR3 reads CATSPGTRTNLETQYF. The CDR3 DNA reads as TGTGCCACCAGTCCCGGGACAAGGACCAATTTGGAGACCCAGTACTTC.

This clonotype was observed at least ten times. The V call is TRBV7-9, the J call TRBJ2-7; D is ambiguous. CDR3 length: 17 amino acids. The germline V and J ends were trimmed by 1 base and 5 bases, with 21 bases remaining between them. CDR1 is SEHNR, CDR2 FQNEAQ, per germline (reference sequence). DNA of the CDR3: TGTGCCAGCAGCTTAGGCTTCGGCGGCTCATTGGACGACGAGCAGTACTTC. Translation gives CASSLGFGGSLDDEQYF.

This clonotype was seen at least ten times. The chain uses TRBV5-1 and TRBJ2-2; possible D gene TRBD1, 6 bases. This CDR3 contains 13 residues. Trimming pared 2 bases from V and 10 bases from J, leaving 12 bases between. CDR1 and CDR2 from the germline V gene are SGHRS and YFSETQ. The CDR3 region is CASSFGQSEELFF. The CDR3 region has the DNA TGCGCCAGCAGCTTTGGACAGAGCGAGGAGCTGTTTTTT.

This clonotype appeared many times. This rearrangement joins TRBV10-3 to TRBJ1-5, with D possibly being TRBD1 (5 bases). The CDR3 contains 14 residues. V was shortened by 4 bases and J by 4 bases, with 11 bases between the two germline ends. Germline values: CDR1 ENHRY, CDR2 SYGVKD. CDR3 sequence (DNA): TGTGCCATCAGTGGAGGGGCAGTGAATCAGCCCCAGCATTTT. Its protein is CAISGGAVNQPQHF.

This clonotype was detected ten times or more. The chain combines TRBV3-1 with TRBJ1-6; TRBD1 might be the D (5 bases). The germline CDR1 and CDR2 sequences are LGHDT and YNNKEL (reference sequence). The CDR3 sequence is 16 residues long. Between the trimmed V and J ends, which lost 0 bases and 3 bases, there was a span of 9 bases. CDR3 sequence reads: CASSQDLGVYNSPLHF. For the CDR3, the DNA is TGTGCCAGCAGCCAAGATCTGGGGGTCTATAATTCACCCCTCCACTTT.

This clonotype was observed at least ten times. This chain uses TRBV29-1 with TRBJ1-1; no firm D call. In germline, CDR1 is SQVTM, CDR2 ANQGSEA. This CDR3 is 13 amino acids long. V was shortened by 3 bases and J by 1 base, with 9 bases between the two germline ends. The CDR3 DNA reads TGCAGCGTTGACGAGCGGGGGAACACTGAAGCTTTCTTT. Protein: CSVDERGNTEAFF.

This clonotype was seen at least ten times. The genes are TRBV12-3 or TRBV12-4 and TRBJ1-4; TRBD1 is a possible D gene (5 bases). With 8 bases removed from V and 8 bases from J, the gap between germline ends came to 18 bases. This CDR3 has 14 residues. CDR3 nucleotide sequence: TGTGCCAGCTCCGGCCGAGAGGGGTACGAAAAACTGTTTTTT. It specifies CASSGREGYEKLFF.

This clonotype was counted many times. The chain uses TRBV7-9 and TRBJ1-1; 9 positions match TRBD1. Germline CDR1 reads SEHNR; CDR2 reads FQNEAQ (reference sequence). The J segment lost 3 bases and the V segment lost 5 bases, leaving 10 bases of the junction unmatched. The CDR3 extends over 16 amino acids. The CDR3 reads CASSTPGTGTDTEAFF. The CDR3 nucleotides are TGTGCCAGCAGCACCCCCGGGACAGGGACGGACACTGAAGCTTTCTTT.

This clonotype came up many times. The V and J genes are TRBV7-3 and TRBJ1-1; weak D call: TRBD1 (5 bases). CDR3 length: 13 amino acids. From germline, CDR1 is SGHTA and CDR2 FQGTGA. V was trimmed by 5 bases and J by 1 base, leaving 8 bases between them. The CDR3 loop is CASSQGPNTEAFF. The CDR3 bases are TGTGCCAGCAGCCAGGGCCCGAACACTGAAGCTTTCTTT.